Below, 24 T cell receptor beta chains from the same sample are listed, as sequenced in a study of blood T cell repertoires in COVID-19. Assay used: immunoSEQ multiplex PCR; TCRdb lists only in-frame clones, some missing. The profile covers 150,000 to 200,000 clones, with around 86% appearing a single time and 7.5% to 10% taken by the ten largest. The specimen was peripheral blood. The receptors stem from a man aged 45 to 65 with active or convalescent COVID-19.

V is TRBV9 and J is TRBJ1-2, with 8 positions matching TRBD1. This CDR3 is 14 amino acids long. CDR1 is SGDLS, CDR2 YYNGEE, per germline. V gave up 4 bases and J gave up 2 bases; unmatched junction bases: 4. CDR3 in amino acids: CASSKGQGNYGYTF. The DNA of the CDR3 is TGTGCCAGCAGCAAAGGACAGGGAAACTATGGCTACACCTTC.

V gene TRBV28 combines with J gene TRBJ1-5; D not resolved. The CDR3 totals 15 residues. Trimming pared 3 bases from V and 0 bases from J, leaving 9 bases between. In germline, CDR1 is MDHEN, CDR2 SYDVKM. In nucleotides, the CDR3 is TGTGCCAGCAGTTTGGGCGGGATTAGCAATCAGCCCCAGCATTTT. Its translation: CASSLGGISNQPQHF.

In this sample, this clone turned up once. The CDR3 loop reads CATSEGQFSNQPQHF. DNA for the CDR3: TGTGCCACCAGTGAAGGACAGTTTAGCAATCAGCCCCAGCATTTT. The genes are TRBV24-1 and TRBJ1-5; D perhaps matches TRBD1 (6 bases). Trimming shortened V by 4 bases and J by 0 bases, and 9 bases separated the two germline ends. The CDR3 extends over 15 amino acids. In germline, CDR1 is KGHDR, CDR2 SFDVKD.

This chain connects TRBV18 to TRBJ1-1; D uncertain. The germline CDR1 and CDR2 sequences are KGHSH and LQKENI. CDR3 length: 11 residues. The V end lost 3 bases, the J end lost 8 bases, and 7 bases lay between the germline ends. CDR3 region: CASSPREEAFF. The CDR3 bases are TGTGCCAGCTCACCGAGGGAAGAAGCTTTCTTT.

The V gene is TRBV28, the J gene TRBJ1-5; 9 positions match TRBD1. The junction had 6 bases not matched to a gene; V was cut back by 6 bases and J by 3 bases. The CDR3 totals 15 residues. Germline CDR1 and CDR2: MDHEN and SYDVKM. In nucleotides, the CDR3 is TGTGCCAGCAGACGGGGGACAGGGACCAATCAGCCCCAGCATTTT. It specifies CASRRGTGTNQPQHF.

The chain uses TRBV7-2 and TRBJ2-7; 8 bases fit TRBD2. In germline, CDR1 is SGHTA, CDR2 FQGNSA. This CDR3 contains 14 residues. V lost 4 bases, J lost 4 bases, and 6 bases stayed unmatched. The CDR3 protein is CASSSGGSMYEQYF. In DNA, the CDR3 is TGTGCCAGCAGCTCGGGGGGGTCCATGTACGAGCAGTACTTC.

Details on this clone: A read error is likely, as this CDR3 ends without the conserved phenylalanine or tryptophan. No DNA is shown, since the ends of the CDR3 on it are uncertain; the CDR3 is the one TCRdb lists. The rearrangement joins TRBV5-5 to TRBJ1-1; the table calls TRBD1, which could not be checked here. The CDR3 extends over 12 residues, inclusive of both ends. Per germline, CDR1 SGHKS and CDR2 YYEKEE (reference sequence). The CDR3: CASSLIWGQGGI.

The V and J genes are TRBV18 and TRBJ2-1; 9 nucleotides match TRBD1. With 4 bases clipped from V and 0 bases from J, the junction kept 10 bases outside the gene matches. The CDR3 is 18 residues long. Germline-derived CDR1 and CDR2 are KGHSH and LQKENI. The CDR3 DNA is TGTGCCAGCTCACACAATGCACAGGGGGCGAGCTCCTACAATGAGCAGTTCTTC. Protein: CASSHNAQGASSYNEQFF.

V gene TRBV5-1 combines with J gene TRBJ1-2; 9 bases fit TRBD1. Germline values: CDR1 SGHRS, CDR2 YFSETQ. The ends lost 2 bases at V and 3 bases at J; junction bases unmatched: 2. This CDR3 contains 14 residues. This CDR3 is CASSLRQGDYGYTF. The CDR3 DNA reads as TGCGCCAGCAGCTTAAGACAGGGGGACTATGGCTACACCTTC.

This clone was detected once. The chain carries TRBV7-9 and TRBJ2-5; 8 nucleotides align to TRBD1. With V trimmed by 3 bases and J by 5 bases, 11 bases remained unmatched. The CDR3 sequence is 16 residues long. Looked up from germline, CDR1 is SEHNR and CDR2 is FQNEAQ (reference sequence). The CDR3 region has the DNA TGTGCCAGCAGCTTCTCTTGGACAGGGAGTTTTGAGACCCAGTACTTC. Translating it yields CASSFSWTGSFETQYF.

The rearrangement links TRBV6-5 to TRBJ1-6, with TRBD1 as a possible D gene (5 bases). This CDR3 contains 15 residues. CDR1 and CDR2 from the germline V gene are MNHEY and SVGAGI. The CDR3 DNA follows: TGTGCTACCCGGGACTCCAGCTCCTATAATTCACCCCTCCACTTT. It codes for CATRDSSSYNSPLHF.

This chain connects TRBV2 to TRBJ1-2; D unresolved. CDR3 length: 15 amino acids. The ends were cut back, 3 bases at V and 6 bases at J, with 17 bases in the middle. Germline V gene sequence: CDR1 SNHLY, CDR2 FYNNEI. The CDR3: CASSDFITSSHGYTF. CDR3 nucleotide sequence: TGTGCCAGCAGTGATTTTATTACATCGTCCCATGGCTACACCTTC. Full variable domain (remainder filled in from reference TRBV2 and TRBJ1-2): EPEVTQTPSHQVTQMGQEVILRCVPISNHLYFYWYRQILGQKVEFLVSFYNNEISEKSEIFDDQFSVERPDGSNFTLKIRSTKLEDSAMYFCASSDFITSSHGYTFGSGTRLTVV.

The genes are TRBV24-1 and TRBJ2-3, with a weak D call TRBD2 (6 bases). The CDR3 loop spans 18 amino acids. Germline assignment: CDR1 KGHDR and CDR2 SFDVKD. V lost 1 base and J lost 2, with 18 bases in between. CDR3 in DNA: TGTGCCACCAGTGATTTATCTGCCGGGACTGCATACACAGATACGCAGTATTTT. As protein: CATSDLSAGTAYTDTQYF.

This clone was observed a single time. The chain joins TRBV7-2 to TRBJ1-6; weak D call: TRBD1 (5 bases). V lost 1 base and J lost 7, with 11 bases in between. The CDR3 covers 15 residues. Germline CDR1 and CDR2: SGHTA and FQGNSA. In DNA form, the CDR3 reads TGTGCCAGCAGCTTAGATGCAGGGCTGAATTCACCCCTCCACTTT. It yields the protein CASSLDAGLNSPLHF.

V usage is TRBV10-1 and J usage is TRBJ1-5, with no clear D. V lost 3 bases and J lost 1, with 7 bases in between. The CDR3 has 14 amino acids. Germline CDR1 is WNHNN and CDR2 is SYGVQD (reference sequence). The CDR3 DNA sequence: TGCGCCAGCAGTGAAGGCGGCAGCAATCAGCCCCAGCATTTT. It translates to CASSEGGSNQPQHF.

This clone appeared a single time. The rearrangement joins TRBV19 to TRBJ1-3; the match to TRBD1 covers 7 bases. The CDR3 contains 14 residues. V trimming: 7 bases; J trimming: 0 bases; junction bases outside the gene matches: 3. CDR1 is LNHDA, CDR2 SQIVND, per germline (reference sequence). The CDR3 loop is CASKGQSSGNTIYF. CDR3 in DNA: TGTGCCAGTAAGGGACAGAGCTCTGGAAACACCATATATTTT.

The genes are TRBV7-3 and TRBJ1-2; no clear D gene. The V end was cut by 1 base, the J end by 2 bases, with 11 bases between. The CDR3 spans 15 residues. Germline assignment: CDR1 SGHTA and CDR2 FQGTGA. The CDR3 protein is CASSLKVGANYGYTF. The CDR3 DNA reads TGTGCCAGCAGCTTAAAGGTAGGAGCAAACTATGGCTACACCTTC.

The chain has TRBV29-1 and TRBJ1-4; D perhaps matches TRBD1 (5 bases). The CDR3 consists of 14 residues. V dropped 7 bases and J dropped 3 bases, with 15 bases sitting between them. Germline assignment: CDR1 SQVTM and CDR2 ANQGSEA. The CDR3 DNA reads TGCAGCGCACCGTACGGGGGGGCTAATGAAAAACTGTTTTTT. This gives the protein CSAPYGGANEKLFF.

The chain joins TRBV12-3 or TRBV12-4 to TRBJ2-5; D not certain. This CDR3 is 12 amino acids long. Trimming pared 3 bases from V and 4 bases from J, leaving 6 bases between. CDR3 in amino acids: CASSFSSETQYF. The CDR3 region has the DNA TGTGCCAGCAGTTTTTCTTCAGAGACCCAGTACTTC.

V and J are TRBV6-5 and TRBJ1-5; D is perhaps TRBD1 (5 bases). Trimming took off 7 bases at V and 4 bases at J, with 14 bases between the two ends. This CDR3 region has 14 residues. Germline V CDR1 and CDR2: MNHEY, SVGAGI. The DNA of the CDR3 is TGTGCCAGCACCCCGCGGGGGACTAATCAGCCCCAGCATTTT. This encodes CASTPRGTNQPQHF.

As for this clone: Other DNA sequences within the sample encode an identical CDR3. This rearrangement joins TRBV5-1 to TRBJ2-7, with TRBD1 identical over 10 bases. The trim removed 4 bases at V and 4 bases at J, leaving 2 bases unmatched. The V gene's germline CDR1 is SGHRS and CDR2 YFSETQ. The CDR3 runs to 13 residues. CDR3 nucleotide sequence: TGCGCCAGCAGCCGGGGACAGGGGTACGAGCAGTACTTC. Translation gives CASSRGQGYEQYF.

The rearrangement links TRBV20-1 to TRBJ1-1; TRBD1 is a possible D gene (6 bases). From germline, CDR1 is DFQATT and CDR2 SNEGSKA (reference sequence). V dropped 6 bases and J dropped 11 bases, with 16 bases sitting between them. The CDR3 is 11 residues long. The CDR3 DNA sequence: TGCAGTGCAACCCAGGGGATGGAGGCTTTCTTT. Translation: CSATQGMEAFF.

This chain connects TRBV5-1 to TRBJ2-1; 8 nucleotides line up with TRBD1. From germline, CDR1 is SGHRS and CDR2 YFSETQ. The junction had 5 bases not matched to a gene; V was cut back by 7 bases and J by 5 bases. The CDR3 extends over 13 amino acids. CDR3 in DNA: TGCGCCAGCTCCAGGGGGCCAAACAATGAGCAGTTCTTC. Its protein product is CASSRGPNNEQFF.

The chain joins TRBV3-1 (or the pseudogene TRBV3-2) to TRBJ2-7; 14 nucleotides agree with TRBD2. J lost 5 bases, V lost 2 bases, and 17 bases had no gene match. This CDR3 comprises 20 residues. CDR1 and CDR2 from the germline V gene are LGHDT and YNNKEL (reference sequence). Here the CDR3 reads CASSQWGSGTSGRVVHEQYF. CDR3 in DNA: TGTGCCAGCAGCCAATGGGGGTCCGGGACTAGCGGGAGAGTTGTGCACGAGCAGTACTTC.